A single sample gave rise to the 5 T cell receptor beta chains below, sequenced in a study of tumor-infiltrating lymphocytes in primary liver carcinoma. The investigators made TCR beta cDNA from about 0.45 ug total RNA, using a constant-region primer. Construction of TCR beta libraries relied on three successive nested multiplex PCR rounds employing slightly modified ARM-PCR. Forward primers for TRBV1-TRBV30 and a C-beta reverse primer served the first two PCR rounds, at 10 cycles each. MiXCR, applied by TCRdb to the multiplex PCR reads, yields one record per CDR3 protein. Among about 64,000 distinct CDR3 sequences listed, about 71% were seen once. Unsorted bulk tissue of about 19-31 mg yielded co-extracted RNA and DNA. The specimen sequenced was liver tumor tissue from sampling region 4. The subset: tumor region T4, right-lateral pole. All receptors come from a man aged 35 to 55 with primary liver carcinoma and hepatitis B virus infection.

V is TRBV11-2 and J is TRBJ1-1, with D hard to call. The V end lost 1 base, the J end lost 12 bases, and 15 bases lay between the germline ends. Germline V gives CDR1 SGHAT, CDR2 FQNNGV. CDR3 length: 13 residues. The DNA for the CDR3 is TGTGCCAGCAGCTTAGGCCTGAACACTGGAACTTTCTTT. Its protein product is CASSLGLNTGTFF.

The genes are TRBV9 and TRBJ2-3, with a tentative D call TRBD1 (6 bases). Germline CDR1 SGDLS, CDR2 YYNGEE. Trimming cost V 3 bases and J 3 bases, with 17 bases left between them. The CDR3 loop spans 16 amino acids. The CDR3 loop reads CASSAYGTRRTDTQYF. The CDR3 nucleotides are TGTGCCAGCAGCGCTTATGGGACAAGAAGGACAGATACGCAGTATTTT.

Notes on this clonotype: A much larger clone sits a single nucleotide away, making a read error possible. The V call is TRBV28, the J call TRBJ2-2; TRBD2 might be the D (5 bases). This CDR3 region has 14 residues. Germline loops: CDR1 MDHEN, CDR2 SYDVKM. The chain's CDR3 is CASTRGQNTAELFF. For the CDR3, the DNA is TGTGCCAGCACAAGAGGGCAGAACACCGCGGAGCTGTTTTTT. Full variable domain (rest looked up from reference TRBV28 and TRBJ2-2): DVKVTQSSRYLVKRTGEKVFLECVQDMDHENMFWYRQDPGLGLRLIYFSYDVKMKEKGDIPEGYSVSREKKERFSLILESASTNQTSMYLCASTRGQNTAELFFGEGSRLTVL.

The chain has TRBV29-1 and TRBJ2-7; no clear D gene. Between the trimmed V and J ends, which lost 6 bases and 4 bases, there was a span of 13 bases. The CDR3 has 12 amino acids. Germline V gene sequence: CDR1 SQVTM, CDR2 ANQGSEA. CDR3 in DNA: TGCAGCGTGACTTCATTCTCATACGAGCAGTACTTC. Residues: CSVTSFSYEQYF.

For this clonotype: Here the CDR3 omits its conserved ending phenylalanine or tryptophan, so a read error is the likely source. The rearrangement links TRBV29-1 to TRBJ2-2; TRBD1 matches 7 bases. Germline values: CDR1 SQVTM, CDR2 ANQGSEA. This CDR3 has 14 residues. V lost 6 bases, J lost 7 bases, and 11 bases stayed unmatched. In DNA form, the CDR3 reads TGCAGCGTCTATGGGACAGTAGGTCGCGGGGAGCTGTTTCTT. It is translated as CSVYGTVGRGELFL.